This entry lists 10 T cell receptor beta chains sequenced from one sample in a study of CD8+ T cells in alopecia areata. Sequencing relied on a cDNA template that was reverse transcribed from extracted RNA. Sequencing used immunoSEQ multiplex PCR; TCRdb keeps in-frame clones, though not all of them. The sample consists of about 180,000 clones, approximately 50% of them appearing once. Noted treatment: oral pan-JAK inhibitor, 5-10 mg twice daily. Material: CD8+ T cells sorted from blood, obtained at approximately week 51, from a patient treated with tofacitinib. The receptors here all came from a human donor with alopecia areata.

The chain employs TRBV4-1 and TRBJ2-4; 7 nucleotides match TRBD1. With V trimmed by 1 base and J by 7 bases, 7 bases remained unmatched. This CDR3 has 15 residues. CDR1 and CDR2 (germline): MGHRA, YSYEKL. In DNA, the CDR3 is TGCGCCAGCAGCCAAGGGGAAGCGGACAGGAACATTCAGTACTTC. It codes for CASSQGEADRNIQYF.

The V gene is TRBV13, the J gene TRBJ1-1; 9 bases match TRBD1. CDR1 and CDR2 (germline): PRHDT, FYEKMQ (reference sequence). V trimming: 5 bases; J trimming: 4 bases; junction bases outside the gene matches: 8. The length of the CDR3 is 15 residues. The CDR3 DNA is TGTGCCAGCAGCCGGGCTGGACAGGGGAGCACTGAAGCTTTCTTT. Amino acids: CASSRAGQGSTEAFF.

CDR3 sequence: CASSEFGRRNSPLHF. CDR3 DNA: TGTGCCAGCAGTGAATTTGGACGGCGGAATTCACCCCTCCACTTT. This chain uses TRBV25-1 with TRBJ1-6; D uncertain. The CDR3 is 15 residues long. The V gene lost 1 base and the J gene lost 7 bases, with 11 bases spanning the gap. Per germline, CDR1 MGHDK and CDR2 SYGVNS.

The chain couples TRBV19 to TRBJ2-2; tentatively, D is TRBD1 or TRBD2 (6 bases each). Per germline, CDR1 LNHDA and CDR2 SQIVND (reference sequence). There are 16 residues in the CDR3. V lost 4 bases and J lost 0, with 12 bases in between. The CDR3 nucleotides read TGTGCCAGTAGTACCTCGGAGGGGGCGAACACCGGGGAGCTGTTTTTT. Its translation: CASSTSEGANTGELFF.

The chain couples TRBV20-1 to TRBJ2-3; tentative D call: TRBD2 (6 bases). This CDR3 spans 11 amino acids. In germline, CDR1 is DFQATT, CDR2 SNEGSKA (reference sequence). CDR3 protein: CGTGLTDTQYF. The CDR3 region has the DNA TGCGGAACAGGACTAACAGATACGCAGTATTTT.

The CDR3 DNA follows: TGTGCCAGCAGCTTAAGTTTCGGATCTCAAGAGACCCAGTACTTC. This gives the protein CASSLSFGSQETQYF. J is TRBJ2-5 and V is TRBV7-8; D is ambiguous. CDR3 length equals 15 residues. V was clipped by 2 bases and J by 2 bases, with 12 bases between them. Germline V gene sequence: CDR1 SGHVS, CDR2 FQNEAQ.

The chain couples TRBV15 to TRBJ1-2; TRBD1 might be the D (6 bases). Trimming took 1 base from V and 7 from J, leaving 19 bases between them. CDR1 LNHNV and CDR2 YYDKDF come from the germline V gene (reference sequence). This CDR3 contains 16 residues. In DNA form, the CDR3 reads TGTGCCACCAGCAGAGCCACCGGGGGGGGGCCGGGTGGCTACACCTTC. Protein: CATSRATGGGPGGYTF.

This clone has a handful of counts. In nucleotides, the CDR3 is TGTGCCAGCAGCGTAGTAGCAGGGGCCCTCACGCAGTATTTT. Translation: CASSVVAGALTQYF. The chain carries TRBV9 and TRBJ2-3, with D possibly being TRBD1 (6 bases). Germline V lookup: CDR1 SGDLS, CDR2 YYNGEE. Trimming removed 0 bases from V and 9 bases from J, with 14 bases in between. This CDR3 is 14 amino acids long.

The rearrangement uses TRBV9 and TRBJ1-1; a possible D gene is TRBD1 (6 bases). Trimming took 4 bases from V and 5 from J, leaving 15 bases between them. Per the germline V gene, CDR1 is SGDLS and CDR2 is YYNGEE. This CDR3 spans 14 amino acids. The chain's CDR3 is CASSLRTEGTEAFF. The DNA of the CDR3 is TGTGCCAGCAGCCTCCGGACAGAGGGGACTGAAGCTTTCTTT.

V gene TRBV4-1 combines with J gene TRBJ1-2, with a tentative D call TRBD1 (5 bases). Germline values: CDR1 MGHRA, CDR2 YSYEKL. The V end was cut by 1 base, the J end by 8 bases, with 14 bases between. This CDR3 comprises 14 residues. CDR3 region: CASSQVGDRRGYTF. The CDR3, as DNA: TGCGCCAGCAGCCAAGTAGGGGATAGAAGAGGCTACACCTTC.